Shown below are 28 T cell receptor beta chains from a single sample sequenced in a study of T cells in Graves' hyperthyroidism and ophthalmopathy. Researchers took RNA transcripts and amplified the TCR beta CDR3 regions from them. An initial round of RT-PCR targeting the TCR CDR3 relied on the HTBI primer set. A single record per CDR3 protein comes from TCRdb applying MiXCR to the multiplex PCR reads. The sample has about 760,000 distinct CDR3 sequences, approximately 40% seen once. The sequencing sample was made of blood. Receptors originate from a woman in her thirties or forties with Graves' hyperthyroidism.

This clonotype was seen many times. The V call is TRBV12-3 or TRBV12-4, the J call TRBJ1-6; tentatively, D is TRBD1 (5 bases). Trimming pared 6 bases from V and 10 bases from J, leaving 10 bases between. The CDR3 runs to 12 residues. CDR3 amino acids: CASRPQGSPLHF. The CDR3 DNA is TGTGCCAGCAGGCCCCAGGGCTCACCCCTCCACTTT.

For this clonotype: A much larger clone sits a single nucleotide away, making a read error possible. J is TRBJ2-7 and V is TRBV7-2; D is possibly TRBD1 (6 bases). Per germline, CDR1 SGHTA and CDR2 FQGNSA. The V gene lost 4 bases and the J gene lost 5 bases, with 12 bases spanning the gap. The length of the CDR3 is 13 residues. The CDR3 bases are TGTGCCAGCAGCTCCGGGACACGGGACGAGCAGTACTTC. Translating gives CASSSGTRDEQYF.

The J gene is TRBJ2-1, the V gene TRBV7-2; perhaps TRBD2 as D (6 bases). The CDR3 covers 15 residues. Germline-derived CDR1 and CDR2 are SGHTA and FQGNSA. Trimming cost V 3 bases and J 5 bases, with 14 bases left between them. CDR3 loop: CASSFNGGMNNEQFF. The CDR3 DNA sequence: TGTGCCAGCAGCTTTAATGGCGGGATGAACAATGAGCAGTTCTTC.

In DNA, the CDR3 is TGTGCCAGCAGCTCAGTCCTATCGGGGGAATCTGGAAACACCTTC. It translates to CASSSVLSGESGNTF. The chain joins TRBV7-7 to TRBJ1-2; TRBD1 is a possible D gene (5 bases). V lost 4 bases, J lost 12 bases, and 24 bases lay in between. Germline CDR1 reads SSHAT; CDR2 reads FNYEAQ (reference sequence). The CDR3 is 15 residues long.

For this clonotype: One base away lies a much larger clone, so this may be a sequencing read error. The chain is built from TRBV10-3 and TRBJ1-1, with TRBD1 matching 11 bases. CDR3 length equals 13 residues. Germline CDR1 is ENHRY and CDR2 is SYGVKD. CDR3 residues: CASSLGTGGTAFF. The CDR3 bases are TGTGCCAGCAGTTTAGGGACAGGGGGGACTGCTTTCTTT.

This clonotype has only a few counts. The chain recombines TRBV10-3 with TRBJ1-5, with a weak D call TRBD1 (5 bases). Germline V gives CDR1 ENHRY, CDR2 SYGVKD. The CDR3 loop spans 16 amino acids. Trimming took off 3 bases at V and 5 bases at J, with 17 bases between the two ends. The CDR3 loop reads CAISEYGGLIYQPQHF. The CDR3 region has the DNA TGTGCCATCAGTGAATACGGGGGATTAATCTATCAGCCCCAGCATTTT.

This clonotype was seen repeatedly, ten times or more. This chain links TRBV9 with TRBJ1-1; D ambiguous. V lost 4 bases, J lost 3 bases, and 7 bases lay in between. Germline assignment: CDR1 SGDLS and CDR2 YYNGEE. This CDR3 region has 12 residues. The CDR3 DNA is TGTGCCAGCAGCTCGAGGGACACTGAAGCTTTCTTT. Its translation is CASSSRDTEAFF.

This clonotype appeared a few times. A much bigger clone sits one base away, suggesting this may be a read error. The chain employs TRBV2 and TRBJ2-3; D unclear. Deletions cut 9 bases from V and 4 bases from J, with 14 bases between. Looked up from germline, CDR1 is SNHLY and CDR2 is FYNNEI. This CDR3 spans 13 amino acids. The DNA of the CDR3 is TGTGCCAGAGAGAGAGACGCCGCAGATACGCAGTATTTT. This sequence encodes CARERDAADTQYF.

V and J are TRBV12-3 or TRBV12-4 and TRBJ1-1; D is possibly TRBD1 (5 bases). The CDR3 spans 14 residues. The V end lost 6 bases, the J end lost 4 bases, and 15 bases lay between the germline ends. This chain's CDR3 is CASRWEGVGTEAFF. The CDR3 coding sequence is TGTGCCAGCAGGTGGGAAGGGGTGGGCACTGAAGCTTTCTTT.

As concerns this clonotype: This clone may be a read error of a much larger clone one base away. This rearrangement joins TRBV7-2 to TRBJ1-2, with D hard to call. The CDR3 has 15 amino acids. Germline-derived CDR1 and CDR2 are SGHTA and FQGNSA. V lost 0 bases to trimming and J lost 8 bases, with 16 bases between them. The CDR3 here is CASSLAPGRGGGYTF. CDR3 nucleotides: TGTGCCAGCAGCTTAGCTCCCGGACGGGGAGGGGGCTACACCTTC.

This sequence joins TRBV7-3 and TRBJ2-2, with unresolved D. This CDR3 is 14 amino acids long. The V end was cut by 4 bases, the J end by 7 bases, with 13 bases between. Germline loops: CDR1 SGHTA, CDR2 FQGTGA. In DNA, the CDR3 is TGTGCCAGCAGCTCTCGGGCAACTGGCGGGGAGCTGTTTTTT. It specifies CASSSRATGGELFF.

V gene TRBV10-3 combines with J gene TRBJ2-7, with D uncertain. CDR3 size: 16 residues. Between the trimmed V and J ends, which lost 1 base and 6 bases, there was a span of 19 bases. Per germline, CDR1 ENHRY and CDR2 SYGVKD. CDR3 in amino acids: CAISEYAVTLLSEQYF. Here the CDR3 DNA reads TGTGCCATCAGTGAGTATGCAGTAACACTCTTGTCCGAGCAGTACTTC.

The rearrangement uses TRBV15 and TRBJ2-7; maybe TRBD2 (5 bases). This CDR3 contains 15 residues. V was trimmed by 0 bases and J by 6 bases, leaving 15 bases between them. Per germline, CDR1 LNHNV and CDR2 YYDKDF (reference sequence). The CDR3 region has the DNA TGTGCCACCAGCAGAGATAGGGAGCAGGTTGGCGAGCAGTACTTC. Protein product: CATSRDREQVGEQYF. The whole variable domain, remainder taken from reference TRBV15 and TRBJ2-7, is DAMVIQNPRYQVTQFGKPVTLSCSQTLNHNVMYWYQQKSSQAPKLLFHYYDKDFNNEADTPDNFQSRRPNTSFCFLDIRSPGLGDTAMYLCATSRDREQVGEQYFGPGTRLTVT.

The chain uses TRBV6-2 or TRBV6-3 and TRBJ2-7; no reliable D call. Trimming shortened V by 8 bases and J by 7 bases, and 21 bases separated the two germline ends. Per germline, CDR1 MNHEY and CDR2 SVGEGT. This CDR3 region has 14 residues. Here the CDR3 reads CASASYTLGLEQYF. The CDR3 bases are TGTGCCAGCGCAAGCTACACGCTAGGTCTTGAGCAGTACTTC.

This clonotype is a singleton in its sample. The V gene is TRBV29-1, the J gene TRBJ1-2; TRBD1 matches 9 bases. The CDR3 is 14 residues long. V gave up 1 base and J gave up 6 bases; unmatched junction bases: 6. Germline V gene data show CDR1 as SQVTM and CDR2 as ANQGSEA. CDR3 sequence: CSVEVDRGTDGYTF. The CDR3 DNA reads as TGCAGCGTTGAAGTCGACAGGGGGACGGATGGCTACACCTTC.

This clonotype was found many times. V gene TRBV25-1 combines with J gene TRBJ1-4, with D possibly being TRBD1 (5 bases). CDR3 size: 13 residues. CDR1 is MGHDK and CDR2 is SYGVNS in the germline V gene. V lost 1 base and J 7 bases, leaving 7 bases between the germline ends. In DNA, the CDR3 is TGTGCCAGCAGTGAATCTGGGGGTGAAAAACTGTTTTTT. Protein sequence: CASSESGGEKLFF.

This rearrangement joins TRBV10-2 to TRBJ1-2; D unclear. Germline assignment: CDR1 WSHSY and CDR2 SAAADI. The CDR3 runs 21 residues. The V and J ends lost 6 bases and 0 bases respectively, with 32 bases between them. CDR3 amino acids: CASSRAILIIQRRESNYGYTF. The CDR3 bases are TGCGCCAGCAGCCGAGCGATCCTTATCATCCAGAGACGGGAATCTAACTATGGCTACACCTTC.

The gene calls are TRBV2 and TRBJ2-7; D is possibly TRBD1 or TRBD2 (5 bases each). The CDR3 has 14 amino acids. Trimming took 8 bases from V and 0 from J, leaving 14 bases between them. Per germline, CDR1 SNHLY and CDR2 FYNNEI. The CDR3 is CASPPGRISYEQYF. DNA for the CDR3: TGTGCCAGCCCCCCGGGACGTATCTCCTACGAGCAGTACTTC.

The gene calls are TRBV10-2 and TRBJ2-1; D unresolved. This CDR3 is 13 amino acids long. Germline V gene sequence: CDR1 WSHSY, CDR2 SAAADI. Trimming removed 7 bases at V and 6 bases at J, with 13 bases between. CDR3 protein: CASNLDRLNEQFF. Here the CDR3 DNA reads TGCGCCAGCAACCTCGATCGTCTCAATGAGCAGTTCTTC.

As to this clonotype: A much larger clone differs by one base, so this may be a read error. The V call is TRBV6-5, the J call TRBJ1-2; D call uncertain. The CDR3 has 13 amino acids. Germline V gene data show CDR1 as MNHEY and CDR2 as SVGAGI. Between the trimmed V and J ends, which lost 6 bases and 8 bases, there was a span of 16 bases. CDR3 loop: CASSAMRGSGYTF. For the CDR3, the DNA is TGTGCCAGCAGCGCGATGCGAGGTTCGGGCTACACCTTC.

The chain couples TRBV5-4 to TRBJ1-1; the D gene is possibly TRBD1 (5 bases). Germline CDR1 and CDR2: SGHNT and YYREEE (reference sequence). There are 16 residues in the CDR3. The V gene lost 4 bases and the J gene lost 3 bases, with 19 bases spanning the gap. The CDR3 loop is CASSQDWSGPHTEAFF. DNA for the CDR3: TGTGCCAGCAGCCAAGATTGGTCGGGGCCGCACACTGAAGCTTTCTTT.

On this clonotype: It is likely a read error, because the conserved phenylalanine at the end of the CDR3 is missing. This rearrangement joins TRBV12-3 or TRBV12-4 to TRBJ2-7, with a possible D match to TRBD1 (7 bases). The CDR3 extends over 14 amino acids. Trimming stripped 2 bases from V and 2 bases from J, with 10 bases between. CDR3 sequence: CASSLRGTAYEQYL. For the CDR3, the DNA is TGTGCCAGCAGTTTACGCGGGACAGCCTACGAGCAGTACCTC.

Many counts were recorded for this clonotype. This rearrangement joins TRBV10-3 to TRBJ1-2; the match to TRBD1 covers 9 bases. Trimming cost V 8 bases and J 8 bases; bases outside gene matches: 12. Germline CDR1 and CDR2: ENHRY and SYGVKD. The CDR3 length is 14 residues. CDR3 nucleotides: TGTGCCATCGGTTCCGGGACAGGGCGAGTAGGCTACACCTTC. Its protein is CAIGSGTGRVGYTF.

This clonotype was picked up many times. The chain links TRBV10-2 to TRBJ1-5; D is ambiguous. The CDR3 loop spans 14 amino acids. Germline CDR1 and CDR2: WSHSY and SAAADI. Trimming removed 6 bases at V and 4 bases at J, with 13 bases between. CDR3 sequence reads: CASRDGRVNQPQHF. DNA of the CDR3: TGCGCCAGCAGGGACGGGCGGGTTAATCAGCCCCAGCATTTT.

The CDR3 DNA is TGTGCCAGCAGCTTAGCGGGGGGCAATGCACCCCTCCACTTT. Residues: CASSLAGGNAPLHF. This chain links TRBV7-9 with TRBJ1-6; D may be TRBD1 (6 bases). The germline V and J ends were trimmed by 0 bases and 11 bases, with 11 bases remaining between them. The CDR3 has 14 residues. CDR1 SEHNR and CDR2 FQNEAQ come from the germline V gene (reference sequence).

As to this clonotype: Relative to the germline gene, one junction end is altered; a read error may explain this. The chain joins TRBV6-1 to TRBJ1-1, with D hard to call. This CDR3 contains 14 residues. CDR1 MNHNS and CDR2 SASEGT come from the germline V gene. The CDR3 protein is CAGSEAGMNTEAFF. DNA for the CDR3: TGTGCCGGCAGTGAAGCAGGTATGAACACTGAAGCTTTCTTT.

The sample holds many counts of this clonotype. The chain combines TRBV7-9 with TRBJ2-2; 7 bases line up with TRBD1. The CDR3 runs 16 residues. The V gene end was trimmed by 6 bases and the J gene end by 5 bases; junction bases not matched to a gene: 12. Germline V gene data show CDR1 as SEHNR and CDR2 as FQNEAQ (reference sequence). The CDR3 DNA sequence: TGTGCCAGCAGTCCTCTCGGGGACAGATTTACCGGGGAGCTGTTTTTT. Its translation: CASSPLGDRFTGELFF.

This clonotype was detected only a few times. The V call is TRBV7-9, the J call TRBJ1-2, with D hard to call. The ends were cut back, 5 bases at V and 0 bases at J, with 7 bases in the middle. The CDR3 totals 13 residues. CDR1 and CDR2 (germline): SEHNR, FQNEAQ (reference sequence). In DNA, the CDR3 is TGTGCCAGCAGCCCGGACCCTAACTATGGCTACACCTTC. It yields the protein CASSPDPNYGYTF.